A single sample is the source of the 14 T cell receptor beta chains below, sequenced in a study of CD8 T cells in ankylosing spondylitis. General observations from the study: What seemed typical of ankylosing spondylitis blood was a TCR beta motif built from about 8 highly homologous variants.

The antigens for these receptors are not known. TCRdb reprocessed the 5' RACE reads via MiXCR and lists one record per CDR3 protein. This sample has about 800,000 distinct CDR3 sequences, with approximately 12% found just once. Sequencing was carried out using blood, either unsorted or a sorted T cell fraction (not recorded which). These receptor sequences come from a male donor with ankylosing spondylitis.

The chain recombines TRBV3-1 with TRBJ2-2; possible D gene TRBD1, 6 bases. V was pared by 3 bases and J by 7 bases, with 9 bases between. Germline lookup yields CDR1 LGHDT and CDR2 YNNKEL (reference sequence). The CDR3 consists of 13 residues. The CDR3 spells CASSHLDSGELFF. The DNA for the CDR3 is TGTGCCAGCAGCCACCTGGACAGCGGGGAGCTGTTTTTT.

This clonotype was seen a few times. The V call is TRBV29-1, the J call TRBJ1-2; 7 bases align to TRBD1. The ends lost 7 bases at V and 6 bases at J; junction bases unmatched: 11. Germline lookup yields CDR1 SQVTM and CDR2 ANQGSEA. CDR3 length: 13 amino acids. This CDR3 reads CSARDSFSDGYTF. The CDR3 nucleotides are TGCAGCGCCCGGGACAGCTTCTCGGATGGCTACACCTTC.

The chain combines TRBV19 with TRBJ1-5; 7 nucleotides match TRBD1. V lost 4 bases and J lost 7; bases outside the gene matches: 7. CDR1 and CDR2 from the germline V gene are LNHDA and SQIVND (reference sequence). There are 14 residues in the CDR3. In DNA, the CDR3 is TGTGCCAGTAGTACAGACAGGGTCGGACAGCCCCAGCATTTT. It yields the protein CASSTDRVGQPQHF. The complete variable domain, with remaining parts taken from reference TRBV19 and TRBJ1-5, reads DGGITQSPKYLFRKEGQNVTLSCEQNLNHDAMYWYRQDPGQGLRLIYYSQIVNDFQKGDIAEGYSVSREKKESFPLTVTSAQKNPTAFYLCASSTDRVGQPQHFGDGTRLSIL.

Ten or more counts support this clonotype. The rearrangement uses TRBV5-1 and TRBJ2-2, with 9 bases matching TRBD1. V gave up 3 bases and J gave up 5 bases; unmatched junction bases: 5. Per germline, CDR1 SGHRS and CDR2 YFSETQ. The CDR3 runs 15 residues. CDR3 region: CASSSPGQGTGELFF. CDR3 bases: TGCGCCAGCAGCTCACCGGGACAGGGTACCGGGGAGCTGTTTTTT.

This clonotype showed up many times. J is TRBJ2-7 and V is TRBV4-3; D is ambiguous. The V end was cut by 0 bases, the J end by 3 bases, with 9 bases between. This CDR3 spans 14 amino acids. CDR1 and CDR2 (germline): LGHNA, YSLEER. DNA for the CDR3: TGCGCCAGCAGCCAAGATTTAGCCCGCTACGAGCAGTACTTC. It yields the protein CASSQDLARYEQYF.

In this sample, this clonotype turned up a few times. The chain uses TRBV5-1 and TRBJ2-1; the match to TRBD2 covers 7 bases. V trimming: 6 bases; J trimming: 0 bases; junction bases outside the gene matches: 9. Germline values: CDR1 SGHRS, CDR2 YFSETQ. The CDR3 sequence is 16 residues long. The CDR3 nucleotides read TGCGCCAGCACCGGGGGGTTTGGGGACTCCTACAATGAGCAGTTCTTC. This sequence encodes CASTGGFGDSYNEQFF.

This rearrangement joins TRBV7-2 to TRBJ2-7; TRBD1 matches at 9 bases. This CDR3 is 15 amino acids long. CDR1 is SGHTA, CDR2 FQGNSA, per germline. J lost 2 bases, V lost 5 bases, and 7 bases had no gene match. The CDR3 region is CASSLRTGEPYEQYF. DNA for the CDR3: TGTGCCAGCAGCCTTCGGACAGGGGAGCCCTACGAGCAGTACTTC.

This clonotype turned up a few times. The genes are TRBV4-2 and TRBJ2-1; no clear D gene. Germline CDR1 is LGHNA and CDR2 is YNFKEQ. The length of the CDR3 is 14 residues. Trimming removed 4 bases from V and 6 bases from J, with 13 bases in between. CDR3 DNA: TGTGCCAGCAGCCGAACCGGGCCTACCAATGAGCAGTTCTTC. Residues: CASSRTGPTNEQFF.

The CDR3 region is CASRRDRSSGNTIYF. For the CDR3, the DNA is TGTGCCAGCAGACGGGACAGGAGCTCTGGAAACACCATATATTTT. The V and J genes are TRBV7-2 and TRBJ1-3; 8 bases are shared with TRBD1. CDR1 and CDR2 from the germline V gene are SGHTA and FQGNSA. Trimming removed 6 bases from V and 0 bases from J; junction bases left unmatched: 4. The CDR3 is 15 residues long.

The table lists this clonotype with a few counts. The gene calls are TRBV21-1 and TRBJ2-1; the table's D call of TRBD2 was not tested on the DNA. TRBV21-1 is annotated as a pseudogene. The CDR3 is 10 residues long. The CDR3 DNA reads TGTGCCAGCGGGGGAGGTGAGCAGTTCTTC. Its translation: CASGGGEQFF.

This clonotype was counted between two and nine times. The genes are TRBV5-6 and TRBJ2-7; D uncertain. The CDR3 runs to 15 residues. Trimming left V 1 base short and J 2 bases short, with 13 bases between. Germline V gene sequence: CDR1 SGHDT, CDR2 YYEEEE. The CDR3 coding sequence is TGTGCCAGCAGCTTGTTACCCTTACCGGCCTACGAGCAGTACTTC. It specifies CASSLLPLPAYEQYF. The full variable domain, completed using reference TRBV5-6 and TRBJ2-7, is DAGVTQSPTHLIKTRGQQVTLRCSPKSGHDTVSWYQQALGQGPQFIFQYYEEEERQRGNFPDRFSGHQFPNYSSELNVNALLLGDSALYLCASSLLPLPAYEQYFGPGTRLTVT.

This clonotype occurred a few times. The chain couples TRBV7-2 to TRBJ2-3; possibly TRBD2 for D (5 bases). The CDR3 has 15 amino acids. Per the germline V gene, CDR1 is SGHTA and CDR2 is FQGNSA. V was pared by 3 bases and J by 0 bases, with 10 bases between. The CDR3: CASSLRAFSTDTQYF. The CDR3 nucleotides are TGTGCCAGCAGCTTGAGGGCATTTAGCACAGATACGCAGTATTTT.

The CDR3 reads CAWNRKERYGYTF. As DNA, the CDR3 is TGTGCCTGGAATCGGAAAGAGCGCTATGGCTACACCTTC. This sequence joins TRBV30 and TRBJ1-2; the D is unclear. The CDR3 is 13 amino acids. Deletions cut 4 bases from V and 4 bases from J, with 13 bases between. CDR1 is GTSNPN and CDR2 is SVGIG in the germline V gene (reference sequence).

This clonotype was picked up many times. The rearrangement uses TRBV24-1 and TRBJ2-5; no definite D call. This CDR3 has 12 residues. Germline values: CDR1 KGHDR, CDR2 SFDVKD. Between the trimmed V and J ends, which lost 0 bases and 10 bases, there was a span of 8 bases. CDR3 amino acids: CATSDLQNFQYF. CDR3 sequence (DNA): TGTGCCACCAGTGATTTGCAGAATTTCCAGTACTTC.